This TCR beta chain was sequenced during a study of T cell responses to AZD1222 COVID-19 vaccine. The V segment lost 4 bases and the J segment 8 bases; nucleotides outside the gene matches: 17. This CDR3 has 17 amino acids. CDR1 is SGHTA and CDR2 is FQGNSA in the germline V gene. Here immunoSEQ multiplex PCR was the method, and the copy in TCRdb shows in-frame clones only, minus some. The sample has 150,000 to 200,000 clones; 90% are singletons. The chain carries TRBV7-2 and TRBJ1-2, with 9 nucleotides matching TRBD1. This receptor was identified in an adult in good health. The material was peripheral blood, obtained on day 0 of AZD1222 vaccination. The DNA for the CDR3 is TGTGCCAGCAGCTCCCTCGGGACAGGGACAGGGATTCTCGGCTACACCTTC. Translated: CASSSLGTGTGILGYTF.